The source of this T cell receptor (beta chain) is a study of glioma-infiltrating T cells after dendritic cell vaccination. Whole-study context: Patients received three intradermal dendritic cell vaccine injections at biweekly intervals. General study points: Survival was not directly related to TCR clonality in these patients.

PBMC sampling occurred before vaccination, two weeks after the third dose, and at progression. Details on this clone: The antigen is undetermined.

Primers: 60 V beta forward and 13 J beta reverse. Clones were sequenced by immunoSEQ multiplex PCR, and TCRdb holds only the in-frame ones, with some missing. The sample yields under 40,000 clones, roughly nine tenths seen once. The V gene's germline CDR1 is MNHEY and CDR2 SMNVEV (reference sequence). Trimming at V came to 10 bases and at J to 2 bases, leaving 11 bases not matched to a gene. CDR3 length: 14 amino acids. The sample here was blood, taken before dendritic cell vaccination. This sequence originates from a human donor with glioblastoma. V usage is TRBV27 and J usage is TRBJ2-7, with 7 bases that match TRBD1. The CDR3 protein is CATATTGNPYEQYF. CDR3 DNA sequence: TGTGCCACCGCGACGACAGGGAACCCCTACGAGCAGTACTTC.